These 20 T cell receptor beta chains were sequenced from one sample in a study of T-cell memory formation after mild COVID-19. TCRdb called the 5' RACE reads again in MiXCR, with one record for every CDR3 protein. The data show approximately 88,000 distinct CDR3 sequences, with 20% to 25% seen just once and around 40% held by the top ten. The specimen sequenced was PBMCs or a T cell subset sorted from them (not recorded which). The receptors derive from a man younger than 30 who had mild COVID-19 (a few samples of this study predate the infection). Cell type and time point are not known.

The chain recombines TRBV7-9 with TRBJ2-4; D remains unclear. Germline values: CDR1 SEHNR, CDR2 FQNEAQ (reference sequence). Deletions cut 4 bases from V and 3 bases from J, with 25 bases between. CDR3 size: 19 residues. The CDR3 DNA sequence: TGTGCCAGCAGCTCTACACGGATAGCCGAAACCAATAACAAAAACATTCAGTACTTC. This encodes CASSSTRIAETNNKNIQYF.

The chain employs TRBV6-2 or TRBV6-3 and TRBJ2-7, with D perhaps matching TRBD1 (6 bases). The CDR3 runs 14 residues. The V gene's germline CDR1 is MNHEY and CDR2 SVGEGT. Trimming stripped 8 bases from V and 3 bases from J, with 17 bases between. This CDR3 is CASSRTVEFYEQYV. The DNA for the CDR3 is TGTGCCAGCTCCCGGACAGTAGAATTCTACGAGCAGTACGTC.

This clonotype was picked up a small number of times. This chain joins TRBV6-6 and TRBJ2-7, with a tentative D call TRBD1 (5 bases). V was cut by 0 bases and J by 3 bases, with 12 bases left in between. CDR3 length equals 15 residues. Germline V gene sequence: CDR1 MNHNY, CDR2 SVGAGI (reference sequence). CDR3 nucleotides: TGTGCCAGCAGTTACTCCCCCGCCAGGGACTACGAGCAGTACTTC. Translation: CASSYSPARDYEQYF.

The V gene is TRBV7-6, the J gene TRBJ2-1, with TRBD2 matching 8 bases. The length of the CDR3 is 15 residues. The junction had 11 bases not matched to a gene; V was cut back by 4 bases and J by 9 bases. Germline V lookup: CDR1 SGHVS, CDR2 FNYEAQ. CDR3 sequence (DNA): TGTGCCAGCAGCTGGGCCGGGGGGGCGAACAGTGAGCAGTTCTTC. Translation gives CASSWAGGANSEQFF.

The chain has TRBV27 and TRBJ2-3, with 7 nucleotides matching TRBD2. Per the germline V gene, CDR1 is MNHEY and CDR2 is SMNVEV (reference sequence). CDR3 length equals 14 residues. The junction had 9 bases not matched to a gene; V was cut back by 7 bases and J by 5 bases. The CDR3 nucleotides read TGTGCCAGCACCTTGGGGGGGGTTAAAGATACGCAGTATTTT. This gives the protein CASTLGGVKDTQYF.

This clonotype was observed a few times. CDR3 in DNA: TGCAGTGCTAGAGATCTGACACTAATCCATCAGCCCCAGCATTTT. It encodes CSARDLTLIHQPQHF. V is TRBV20-1 and J is TRBJ1-5; D is unresolved. Germline loops: CDR1 DFQATT, CDR2 SNEGSKA (reference sequence). The germline V and J ends were trimmed by 0 bases and 5 bases, with 14 bases remaining between them. This CDR3 comprises 15 residues.

This clonotype was seen a handful of times. The chain joins TRBV12-3 or TRBV12-4 to TRBJ2-7; D ambiguous. Trimming took off 5 bases at V and 6 bases at J, with 11 bases between the two ends. The CDR3 sequence is 12 residues long. The CDR3 reads CASSPFKGEQYF. The CDR3 nucleotides read TGTGCCAGCAGTCCCTTCAAGGGCGAGCAGTACTTC.

In this sample, this clonotype turned up a few times. The rearrangement links TRBV7-8 to TRBJ2-7, with D tentatively TRBD2 (6 bases). The CDR3 is made up of 16 amino acids. The V end was cut by 1 base, the J end by 6 bases, with 19 bases between. Germline V lookup: CDR1 SGHVS, CDR2 FQNEAQ. CDR3 loop: CASSLGLGGELGEQYF. CDR3 coding DNA: TGTGCCAGCAGCTTAGGATTAGGAGGGGAACTCGGCGAGCAGTACTTC. The full variable domain, completed using reference TRBV7-8 and TRBJ2-7, is GAGVSQSPRYKVAKRGQDVALRCDPISGHVSLFWYQQALGQGPEFLTYFQNEAQLDKSGLPSDRFFAERPEGSVSTLKIQRTQQEDSAVYLCASSLGLGGELGEQYFGPGTRLTVT.

This clonotype was counted between two and nine times. The rearrangement uses TRBV9 and TRBJ2-5; D gene uncertain. The CDR3 length is 12 residues. V was pared by 3 bases and J by 5 bases, with 8 bases between. Germline CDR1 is SGDLS and CDR2 is YYNGEE. CDR3 nucleotide sequence: TGTGCCAGCAGCGGGAAAGGGGAGACCCAGTACTTC. Its translation is CASSGKGETQYF.

V and J are TRBV27 and TRBJ1-1; possibly TRBD1 for D (6 bases). The germline CDR1 and CDR2 sequences are MNHEY and SMNVEV (reference sequence). This CDR3 has 15 amino acids. Trimming cost V 2 bases and J 3 bases, with 13 bases left between them. The CDR3 DNA sequence: TGTGCCAGCAGTTTAGCGGGGGCAGGCTACACTGAAGCTTTCTTT. Protein sequence: CASSLAGAGYTEAFF.

Points on this clonotype: One end of the junction varies from germline; a read error may be responsible. This rearrangement joins TRBV7-7 to TRBJ2-1; D may be TRBD2 (6 bases). The CDR3 is 13 residues long. Germline V gene lookup returns CDR1 SSHAT and CDR2 FNYEAQ (reference sequence). CDR3 loop: CASSLGEDNEQFF. As DNA, the CDR3 is TGTGCTAGCAGCTTAGGGGAGGACAATGAGCAGTTCTTC.

This clonotype was observed a few times. The chain is built from TRBV4-1 and TRBJ2-2, with TRBD1 matching 7 bases. The V segment lost 6 bases and the J segment 1 base; nucleotides outside the gene matches: 2. This CDR3 has 14 residues. Germline lookup yields CDR1 MGHRA and CDR2 YSYEKL. CDR3 region: CASRGQENTGELFF. In DNA form, the CDR3 reads TGCGCCAGCAGAGGACAGGAGAACACCGGGGAGCTGTTTTTT.

The chain joins TRBV7-9 to TRBJ2-3; 9 positions match TRBD1. This CDR3 has 15 residues. The V gene's germline CDR1 is SEHNR and CDR2 FQNEAQ (reference sequence). The ends lost 8 bases at V and 0 bases at J; junction bases unmatched: 6. As DNA, the CDR3 is TGTGCCAGCTCCGGGACAGGGCAAAGCACAGATACGCAGTATTTT. Protein sequence: CASSGTGQSTDTQYF.

This clonotype is large within its sample. The rearrangement uses TRBV27 and TRBJ2-7; 8 nucleotides line up with TRBD2. Trimming at V came to 1 base and at J to 1 base, leaving 3 bases not matched to a gene. The CDR3 contains 15 residues. Germline loops: CDR1 MNHEY, CDR2 SMNVEV (reference sequence). CDR3: CASSLLAGSSYEQYF. CDR3 coding DNA: TGTGCCAGCAGTTTATTAGCGGGGTCTTCCTACGAGCAGTACTTC.

The sample holds a few counts of this clonotype. This chain links TRBV29-1 with TRBJ2-3; D is possibly TRBD1 (6 bases). V shed 4 bases and J shed 4 bases, with 18 bases lying between them. The CDR3 contains 15 residues. From germline, CDR1 is SQVTM and CDR2 ANQGSEA. The CDR3 nucleotides read TGCAGCGTTGGGCCCCTGGGGGCAGGCGCAGATACGCAGTATTTT. This encodes CSVGPLGAGADTQYF.

The chain has TRBV24-1 and TRBJ1-1; no reliable D call. V was cut by 4 bases and J by 7 bases, with 12 bases left in between. CDR1 and CDR2 from the germline V gene are KGHDR and SFDVKD. The CDR3 is 13 residues long. The CDR3 DNA reads TGTGCCACCAGTGAACGAGACGGAAATGAAGCTTTCTTT. Translation gives CATSERDGNEAFF.

The chain employs TRBV4-1 and TRBJ2-7, with D perhaps TRBD2 (5 bases). V was pared by 5 bases and J by 2 bases, with 13 bases between. CDR1 MGHRA and CDR2 YSYEKL come from the germline V gene. CDR3 length: 14 residues. CDR3 DNA: TGCGCCAGCAGCGCTCGGGGTGATACCTACGAGCAGTACTTC. The encoded protein is CASSARGDTYEQYF.

The chain links TRBV4-2 to TRBJ2-2, with 15 bases lining up with TRBD2. V was clipped by 4 bases and J by 7 bases; unmatched bases: 10. Looked up from germline, CDR1 is LGHNA and CDR2 is YNFKEQ. The CDR3 runs to 18 residues. The CDR3 DNA follows: TGTGCCAGCAGCCGGCTCGGACTAGCGGGGGGGCCCGGCGGGGAGCTGTTTTTT. Translating it yields CASSRLGLAGGPGGELFF.

The table lists this clonotype with many counts. The chain couples TRBV20-1 to TRBJ2-5; D ambiguous. The germline V gene encodes CDR1 DFQATT and CDR2 SNEGSKA (reference sequence). V was trimmed by 1 base and J by 2 bases, leaving 11 bases between them. CDR3 length: 14 amino acids. The CDR3 nucleotides are TGCAGTGCTAGAGGATACTCGAAGCAAGAGACCCAGTACTTC. Protein product: CSARGYSKQETQYF.

This chain joins TRBV19 and TRBJ2-7; 8 bases match TRBD1. Germline V gene data show CDR1 as LNHDA and CDR2 as SQIVND (reference sequence). After removal of 5 bases from V and 2 bases from J, the junction contained 8 bases not matched to a gene. This CDR3 has 15 residues. The CDR3 coding sequence is TGTGCCAGTAGTGTCCGGGACAGGCCCACCTACGAGCAGTACTTC. It specifies CASSVRDRPTYEQYF.